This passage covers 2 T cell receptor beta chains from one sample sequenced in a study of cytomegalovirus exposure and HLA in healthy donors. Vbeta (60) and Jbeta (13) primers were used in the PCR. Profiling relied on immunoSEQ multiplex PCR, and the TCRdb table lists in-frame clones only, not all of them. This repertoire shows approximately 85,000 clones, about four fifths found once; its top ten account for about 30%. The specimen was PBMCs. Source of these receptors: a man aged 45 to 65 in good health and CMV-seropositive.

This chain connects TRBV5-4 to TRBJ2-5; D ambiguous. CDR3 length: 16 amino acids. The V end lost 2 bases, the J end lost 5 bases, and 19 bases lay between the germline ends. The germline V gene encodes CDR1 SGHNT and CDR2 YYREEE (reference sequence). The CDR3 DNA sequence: TGTGCCAGCAGCTTTCAAGCCGGGTCCTCGGAGGAGACCCAGTACTTC. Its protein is CASSFQAGSSEETQYF.

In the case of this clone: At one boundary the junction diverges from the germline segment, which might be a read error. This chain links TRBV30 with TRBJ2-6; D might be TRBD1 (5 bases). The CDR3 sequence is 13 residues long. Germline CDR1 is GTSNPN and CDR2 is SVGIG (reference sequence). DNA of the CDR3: TGTGCCTGGTCGAGCTCTGGGGCCAACGGCCTGACTTTC. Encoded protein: CAWSSSGANGLTF.